This T cell receptor beta chain was captured by sequencing in a study of CD8 T cells in ankylosing spondylitis. Note on this clonotype: The antigen remains undetermined.

The study's findings and limits: A motif of eight highly homologous TCR beta variants was seen as apparently characteristic of ankylosing spondylitis blood.

MiXCR, run by TCRdb on the 5' RACE reads, gives a single entry per CDR3 protein. The data hold some 30,000 distinct CDR3 sequences, with roughly 7.9% observed a single time. V lost 7 bases and J 3 bases, leaving 13 bases between the germline ends. This CDR3 has 14 residues. CDR1 is MGHDK and CDR2 is SYGVNS in the germline V gene. The specimen sequenced was blood, either unsorted or a sorted T cell fraction (not recorded which). V and J are TRBV25-1 and TRBJ2-1; D perhaps matches TRBD1 (6 bases). This receptor was obtained from a male donor with ankylosing spondylitis or in good health (not recorded which). CDR3 sequence: CASKAGAIYNEQFF. In nucleotides, the CDR3 is TGTGCCAGCAAGGCAGGGGCGATCTACAATGAGCAGTTCTTC. The full variable domain, its missing parts supplied by reference TRBV25-1 and TRBJ2-1, is EADIYQTPRYLVIGTGKKITLECSQTMGHDKMYWYQQDPGMELHLIHYSYGVNSTEKGDLSSESTVSRIRTEHFPLTLESARPSHTSQYLCASKAGAIYNEQFFGPGTRLTVL.